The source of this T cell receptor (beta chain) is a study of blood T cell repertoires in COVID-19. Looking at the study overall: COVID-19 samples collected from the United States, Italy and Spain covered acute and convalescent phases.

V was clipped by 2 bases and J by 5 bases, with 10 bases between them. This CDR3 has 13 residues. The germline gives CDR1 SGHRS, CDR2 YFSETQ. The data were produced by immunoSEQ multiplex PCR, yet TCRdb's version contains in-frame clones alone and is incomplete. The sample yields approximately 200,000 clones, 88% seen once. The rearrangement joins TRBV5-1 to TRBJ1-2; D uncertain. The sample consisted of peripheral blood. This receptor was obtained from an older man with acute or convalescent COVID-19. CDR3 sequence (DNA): TGCGCCAGCAGCTTACACGGAGAATATGGCTACACCTTC. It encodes CASSLHGEYGYTF.